Presented here are 28 T cell receptor beta chains from one specimen sequenced in a study of blood T cells in healthy people across ages. Combining a sample-barcoded 5' primer with a J-beta primer mix, a second PCR ran for about 6 to 12 cycles. MiXCR was run by TCRdb on the 5' RACE reads, yielding one entry per CDR3 protein. The data hold 730,000 or so distinct CDR3 sequences, with more than 40% observed a single time. Sequenced input: blood. The source is a woman in her sixties in good health.

This clonotype was counted a few times. This chain uses TRBV29-1 with TRBJ2-7; a weak D match, TRBD2 (5 bases). This CDR3 contains 11 residues. Trimming removed 5 bases at V and 4 bases at J, with 9 bases between. Per germline, CDR1 SQVTM and CDR2 ANQGSEA. The CDR3 is CSVLREYEQYF. Written as DNA, the CDR3 is TGCAGCGTTTTACGGGAATACGAGCAGTACTTC.

The V call is TRBV20-1, the J call TRBJ2-5; TRBD2 matches at 9 bases. There are 14 residues in the CDR3. Germline lookup yields CDR1 DFQATT and CDR2 SNEGSKA (reference sequence). Unmatched junction bases numbered 8, after V lost 5 bases and J lost 4 bases. The CDR3 DNA sequence: TGCAGTGCTCCCTCGGCGGGGGGGCCAGAGACCCAGTACTTC. It yields the protein CSAPSAGGPETQYF.

At least ten counts were recorded for this clonotype. The chain combines TRBV29-1 with TRBJ2-7, with D maybe TRBD1 (5 bases). Germline V gene data show CDR1 as SQVTM and CDR2 as ANQGSEA. The CDR3 spans 12 residues. Trimming removed 3 bases from V and 6 bases from J, with 12 bases in between. CDR3 DNA: TGCAGCGTTGACAGTGGGGCCGGCGAGCAGTACTTC. It encodes CSVDSGAGEQYF.

This chain's CDR3 is CASSWTFYGYTF. DNA of the CDR3: TGTGCCAGCAGCTGGACATTCTATGGCTACACCTTC. The rearrangement uses TRBV7-9 and TRBJ1-2; maybe TRBD1 (5 bases). The germline V gene encodes CDR1 SEHNR and CDR2 FQNEAQ (reference sequence). Trimming left V 4 bases short and J 4 bases short, with 7 bases between. CDR3 size: 12 residues.

The chain joins TRBV18 to TRBJ1-2; D uncertain. Germline-derived CDR1 and CDR2 are KGHSH and LQKENI. The CDR3 runs to 14 residues. V gave up 1 base and J gave up 3 bases, with 9 bases separating them. The CDR3 DNA is TGTGCCAGCTCACCACGGGAAGGAGACTATGGCTACACCTTC. Protein sequence: CASSPREGDYGYTF. Complete variable domain (other parts from reference TRBV18 and TRBJ1-2): NAGVMQNPRHLVRRRGQEARLRCSPMKGHSHVYWYRQLPEEGLKFMVYLQKENIIDESGMPKERFSAEFPKEGPSILRIQQVVRGDSAAYFCASSPREGDYGYTFGSGTRLTVV.

This clonotype was observed a few times. The rearrangement joins TRBV20-1 to TRBJ1-1; the D gene is possibly TRBD1 (6 bases). The CDR3 loop spans 15 amino acids. The V gene's germline CDR1 is DFQATT and CDR2 SNEGSKA (reference sequence). V shed 0 bases and J shed 5 bases, with 16 bases lying between them. The CDR3 bases are TGCAGTGCTAGAGATCAAGGCAGGGGATATACTGAAGCTTTCTTT. Protein sequence: CSARDQGRGYTEAFF.

This clonotype was observed at least ten times. The chain uses TRBV6-5 and TRBJ2-5; TRBD2 might be the D (7 bases). V was pared by 4 bases and J by 4 bases, with 22 bases between. This CDR3 has 17 amino acids. CDR1 and CDR2 (germline): MNHEY, SVGAGI. The CDR3 here is CASSSQRGARPGETQYF. For the CDR3, the DNA is TGTGCCAGCAGTTCCCAACGGGGGGCACGACCGGGAGAGACCCAGTACTTC.

The V and J genes are TRBV30 and TRBJ2-1, with TRBD1 matching over 11 bases. Per germline, CDR1 GTSNPN and CDR2 SVGIG (reference sequence). Trimming removed 2 bases from V and 3 bases from J; junction bases left unmatched: 3. This CDR3 contains 15 residues. This chain's CDR3 is CAWSWGQGDYNEQFF. CDR3 nucleotide sequence: TGTGCCTGGAGTTGGGGACAGGGGGACTACAATGAGCAGTTCTTC.

The chain is built from TRBV4-1 and TRBJ2-7; 9 nucleotides align to TRBD1. The germline gives CDR1 MGHRA, CDR2 YSYEKL. The CDR3 is 16 amino acids. After removal of 3 bases from V and 2 bases from J, the junction contained 8 bases not matched to a gene. CDR3 amino acids: CASSQMTGGFTYEQYF. The CDR3 DNA sequence: TGCGCCAGCAGCCAGATGACAGGGGGATTCACCTACGAGCAGTACTTC.

The chain couples TRBV20-1 to TRBJ1-2; D is undetermined. The V gene lost 1 base and the J gene lost 4 bases, with 13 bases spanning the gap. This CDR3 has 14 residues. In germline, CDR1 is DFQATT, CDR2 SNEGSKA (reference sequence). Here the CDR3 reads CSARAEGVSYGYTF. Written as DNA, the CDR3 is TGCAGTGCTAGAGCGGAGGGTGTTAGCTATGGCTACACCTTC.

The V and J genes are TRBV7-2 and TRBJ1-2; D is uncertain. From germline, CDR1 is SGHTA and CDR2 FQGNSA. Trimming removed 4 bases at V and 6 bases at J, with 24 bases between. The CDR3 is 17 residues long. CDR3 coding DNA: TGTGCCAGCAGCTGGCCCCTGGGTTTTGGAATTTCCCATGGCTACACCTTC. This translates into CASSWPLGFGISHGYTF.

DNA for the CDR3: TGTGCCAGCAGCCACAAGTCAGGAGCGGGTCGTGAGCAGTACTTC. Its translation: CASSHKSGAGREQYF. The rearrangement uses TRBV6-2 or TRBV6-3 and TRBJ2-1; perhaps TRBD2 as D (6 bases). The assigned J gene may be wrong: the sequence end matches TRBJ2-7 better. The CDR3 contains 15 residues. Germline CDR1 MNHEY, CDR2 SVGEGT.

The rearrangement links TRBV4-2 to TRBJ2-7, with D possibly being TRBD1 (5 bases). The V gene's germline CDR1 is LGHNA and CDR2 YNFKEQ. The CDR3 contains 15 residues. With 2 bases removed from V and 3 bases from J, the gap between germline ends came to 14 bases. This CDR3 reads CASSQQGESFYEQYF. CDR3 nucleotides: TGTGCCAGCAGCCAACAGGGCGAAAGCTTCTACGAGCAGTACTTC.

The CDR3 DNA follows: TGCGCCAGCAGCCTTCAAGGGACATCTAACAATGAGCAGTTCTTC. Amino acid sequence: CASSLQGTSNNEQFF. This chain links TRBV5-1 with TRBJ2-1; possibly TRBD1 for D (6 bases). V was shortened by 4 bases and J by 5 bases, with 16 bases between the two germline ends. The CDR3 has 15 amino acids. Germline V CDR1 and CDR2: SGHRS, YFSETQ.

V gene TRBV5-1 combines with J gene TRBJ1-4; TRBD1 aligns across 12 bases. CDR1 is SGHRS, CDR2 YFSETQ, per germline. J gave up 5 bases and V 4 bases, and 3 bases lay outside the gene matches. The CDR3 has 15 amino acids. CDR3 protein: CASSGTGGENEKLFF. CDR3 nucleotide sequence: TGCGCCAGCAGCGGGACAGGGGGCGAGAATGAAAAACTGTTTTTT.

This clonotype was counted a few times. The rearrangement joins TRBV6-2 or TRBV6-3 to TRBJ2-1, with TRBD2 matching over 14 bases. Germline CDR1 reads MNHEY; CDR2 reads SVGEGT. Trimming removed 2 bases from V and 5 bases from J; junction bases left unmatched: 14. The CDR3 spans 20 residues. The CDR3 coding sequence is TGTGCCAGCAGTTACCCGAGAACCGGGACTAGCGGGAGTAGGGACAATGAGCAGTTCTTC. It codes for CASSYPRTGTSGSRDNEQFF.

This clonotype was counted a few times. V and J are TRBV14 and TRBJ2-3; D may be TRBD1 (5 bases). CDR1 and CDR2 (germline): SGHDN, FVKESK. The CDR3 is made up of 15 amino acids. The V end was cut by 3 bases, the J end by 0 bases, with 10 bases between. Here the CDR3 DNA reads TGTGCCAGCAGCCAGACGGACACTAGCACAGATACGCAGTATTTT. It encodes CASSQTDTSTDTQYF.

This clonotype was seen a single time. At one of its ends the junction is not consistent with the germline gene, which may arise from a read error. The V call is TRBV3-1, the J call TRBJ2-2; TRBD2 might be the D (5 bases). The CDR3 totals 14 residues. Germline CDR1 reads LGHDT; CDR2 reads YNNKEL (reference sequence). The CDR3 spells CTSQRETNTGELFF. The CDR3 DNA sequence: TGTACCAGCCAGAGGGAGACGAACACCGGGGAGCTGTTTTTT.

The chain uses TRBV6-6 and TRBJ2-7; D gene unclear. The CDR3 extends over 15 amino acids. Trimming pared 2 bases from V and 0 bases from J, leaving 11 bases between. The germline V gene encodes CDR1 MNHNY and CDR2 SVGAGI (reference sequence). The CDR3 DNA follows: TGTGCCAGCAGTTACACGAAGGACCTCTCCTACGAGCAGTACTTC. Translated, it gives CASSYTKDLSYEQYF.

The sample holds a few counts of this clonotype. The chain employs TRBV18 and TRBJ2-1, with TRBD2 matching 9 bases. CDR3 length: 15 residues. V lost 1 base and J lost 6; bases outside the gene matches: 4. Germline V lookup: CDR1 KGHSH, CDR2 LQKENI. The CDR3 loop reads CASSPRREGLNEQFF. DNA of the CDR3: TGTGCCAGCTCACCACGGCGGGAGGGCCTCAATGAGCAGTTCTTC.

This clonotype was seen a few times. This chain connects TRBV5-1 to TRBJ2-5, with a weak D call TRBD1 (6 bases). Germline CDR1 and CDR2: SGHRS and YFSETQ. This CDR3 is 14 amino acids long. Trimming took 2 bases from V and 5 from J, leaving 13 bases between them. The CDR3 bases are TGCGCCAGCAGCTTACTCAGGGGCATGGAGACCCAGTACTTC. This gives the protein CASSLLRGMETQYF. The full variable domain, completed using reference TRBV5-1 and TRBJ2-5, is KAGVTQTPRYLIKTRGQQVTLSCSPISGHRSVSWYQQTPGQGLQFLFEYFSETQRNKGNFPGRFSGRQFSNSRSEMNVSTLELGDSALYLCASSLLRGMETQYFGPGTRLLVL.

The chain has TRBV7-2 and TRBJ2-1; TRBD2 might be the D (5 bases). The DNA end is a closer match to TRBJ2-7, so the J assignment may be wrong. Germline CDR1 SGHTA, CDR2 FQGNSA. The CDR3 runs to 15 residues. This CDR3 reads CASSLGGGSYNEQYF. Written as DNA, the CDR3 is TGTGCCAGCAGCTTAGGCGGCGGGTCCTACAATGAGCAGTACTTC.

The J gene is TRBJ2-7, the V gene TRBV12-3 or TRBV12-4; no reliable D call. V was cut by 3 bases and J by 1 base, with 7 bases left in between. The CDR3 totals 13 residues. CDR3 nucleotide sequence: TGTGCCAGCAGTTTCTTGCGTTCCTACGAGCAGTACTTC. It codes for CASSFLRSYEQYF.

A word on this clonotype: An end of the junction does not agree with germline; a read error may underlie this. The chain joins TRBV10-3 to TRBJ1-2; possibly TRBD1 for D (6 bases). There are 14 residues in the CDR3. Germline V gene sequence: CDR1 ENHRY, CDR2 SYGVKD. Written as DNA, the CDR3 is TGTGCCATCAGGGACCCCGGGGGCGGCTATAGCTACACCTTC. It translates to CAIRDPGGGYSYTF.

This clonotype appeared a few times. The V call is TRBV2, the J call TRBJ2-3; 8 nucleotides align to TRBD2. Germline CDR1 and CDR2: SNHLY and FYNNEI. J lost 4 bases, V lost 4 bases, and 10 bases had no gene match. The CDR3 spans 16 residues. The CDR3: CASSAGASGGADTQYF. The DNA of the CDR3 is TGTGCCAGCAGTGCGGGGGCCTCGGGGGGGGCAGATACGCAGTATTTT. The whole variable domain, remainder taken from reference TRBV2 and TRBJ2-3, is EPEVTQTPSHQVTQMGQEVILRCVPISNHLYFYWYRQILGQKVEFLVSFYNNEISEKSEIFDDQFSVERPDGSNFTLKIRSTKLEDSAMYFCASSAGASGGADTQYFGPGTRLTVL.

The rearrangement joins TRBV27 to TRBJ2-2; 14 bases agree with TRBD2. The CDR3 length is 19 residues. The ends lost 5 bases at V and 0 bases at J; junction bases unmatched: 8. CDR1 MNHEY and CDR2 SMNVEV come from the germline V gene (reference sequence). The CDR3 nucleotides read TGTGCCAGCAGTCTAAGACTAGCGGGGGGGCTAGCGAACACCGGGGAGCTGTTTTTT. Its translation is CASSLRLAGGLANTGELFF.

The chain recombines TRBV4-1 with TRBJ2-2, with unresolved D. Germline assignment: CDR1 MGHRA and CDR2 YSYEKL. The CDR3 is 17 residues long. V lost 0 bases, J lost 2 bases, and 13 bases lay in between. CDR3 nucleotides: TGCGCCAGCAGCCAAGAAATCCCCGTTCTCAACACCGGGGAGCTGTTTTTT. Translating it yields CASSQEIPVLNTGELFF.

The J gene is TRBJ2-5, the V gene TRBV11-2; 14 nucleotides align to TRBD2. In germline, CDR1 is SGHAT, CDR2 FQNNGV. Trimming at V came to 6 bases and at J to 11 bases, leaving 14 bases not matched to a gene. This CDR3 is 16 amino acids long. The CDR3 sequence: CASSLTGTSGSNEQYF. CDR3 nucleotides: TGTGCCAGCAGTTTGACCGGGACTAGCGGGAGTAATGAGCAGTACTTC.